These 25 T cell receptor beta chains were sequenced from one sample in a study of cytomegalovirus exposure and HLA in healthy donors. The repertoire was sequenced with immunoSEQ multiplex PCR; TCRdb's copy has only in-frame clones and lacks some. Of 130,000 or so clones listed, just under 90% are singletons. Sequenced sample: PBMCs. These receptors all stem from a young man in good health and CMV-seronegative.

The rearrangement uses TRBV6-1 and TRBJ2-2; D perhaps matches TRBD2 (6 bases). The V end lost 2 bases, the J end lost 5 bases, and 9 bases lay between the germline ends. CDR3 length equals 14 residues. The germline V gene encodes CDR1 MNHNS and CDR2 SASEGT. The DNA for the CDR3 is TGTGCCAGCAGTGAATTTGGGGGGACCGGGGAGCTGTTTTTT. Its translation: CASSEFGGTGELFF.

This chain connects TRBV9 to TRBJ2-7; 12 bases agree with TRBD1. Losses at the gene ends were 2 bases for V and 6 bases for J; bases not matched to a gene: 3. Germline V lookup: CDR1 SGDLS, CDR2 YYNGEE. This CDR3 is built from 14 residues. DNA of the CDR3: TGTGCCAGCAGCGTGGGACAGGGGGCGCTCGAGCAGTACTTC. Translating it yields CASSVGQGALEQYF.

The chain recombines TRBV9 with TRBJ2-2; 8 nucleotides line up with TRBD1. Germline V gene lookup returns CDR1 SGDLS and CDR2 YYNGEE. The CDR3 is 15 amino acids. V lost 5 bases and J lost 7; bases outside the gene matches: 10. The CDR3 here is CASRPDRGRVGELFF. As DNA, the CDR3 is TGTGCCAGCAGACCTGACAGGGGACGGGTCGGGGAGCTGTTTTTT.

CDR3 DNA sequence: TGTGCCAAGACCCGCGGACAGGATCTCTCCTACGAGCAGTACTTC. Amino acids: CAKTRGQDLSYEQYF. This rearrangement joins TRBV21-1 to TRBJ2-7; the DNA was not compared with TRBD1, the D call given in the table. TRBV21-1 is a recognized pseudogene. The CDR3 is 15 amino acids.

This clone was recorded once. CDR3 bases: TGTGCCAGCAGGGCCGGACAGGGGGACGAGCAGTACTTC. Translation gives CASRAGQGDEQYF. The chain links TRBV6-1 to TRBJ2-7; TRBD1 agrees at 10 bases. Germline assignment: CDR1 MNHNS and CDR2 SASEGT. V was clipped by 6 bases and J by 5 bases; unmatched bases: 4. The CDR3 covers 13 residues.

This chain uses TRBV27 with TRBJ1-1; the D is unclear. CDR1 and CDR2 from the germline V gene are MNHEY and SMNVEV (reference sequence). This CDR3 is built from 14 residues. Trimming took 6 bases from V and 4 from J, leaving 15 bases between them. The CDR3 nucleotides are TGTGCCAGCAGAGATTACGACCGGGGCACTGAAGCTTTCTTT. This encodes CASRDYDRGTEAFF.

The J gene is TRBJ1-5, the V gene TRBV7-6, with 7 bases matching TRBD1. J gave up 7 bases and V 5 bases, and 2 bases lay outside the gene matches. CDR3 length equals 12 residues. Germline assignment: CDR1 SGHVS and CDR2 FNYEAQ. CDR3 in amino acids: CASSEQGQPQHF. Written as DNA, the CDR3 is TGTGCCAGCAGCGAACAGGGGCAGCCCCAGCATTTT.

The genes are TRBV6-5 and TRBJ1-2, with a tentative D call TRBD1 (5 bases). Germline CDR1 is MNHEY and CDR2 is SVGAGI. Trimming stripped 6 bases from V and 4 bases from J, with 18 bases between. The CDR3 is 15 residues long. The CDR3 sequence is CASSPDRDRRYGYTF. Written as DNA, the CDR3 is TGTGCCAGCAGCCCTGACAGAGATAGGCGCTATGGCTACACCTTC.

The genes are TRBV9 and TRBJ1-2; TRBD1 might be the D (5 bases). The germline V gene has CDR1 SGDLS and CDR2 YYNGEE. The V end was cut by 0 bases, the J end by 2 bases, with 8 bases between. The CDR3 loop spans 14 amino acids. The CDR3 coding sequence is TGTGCCAGCAGCGTAGTCGGGGGAAACTATGGCTACACCTTC. Translated: CASSVVGGNYGYTF.

The rearrangement uses TRBV5-4 and TRBJ2-7, with 9 bases lining up with TRBD1. This CDR3 region has 18 residues. Per germline, CDR1 SGHNT and CDR2 YYREEE (reference sequence). V shed 4 bases, J shed 3 bases, and the junction held 17 bases outside the gene matches. This chain's CDR3 is CASSLSLLWGQGNYEQYF. The CDR3, as DNA: TGTGCCAGCAGCCTCAGCCTACTATGGGGACAGGGTAACTACGAGCAGTACTTC.

The sample holds many counts of this clone. This chain joins TRBV7-3 and TRBJ2-3, with 8 bases fitting TRBD2. The junction had 3 bases not matched to a gene; V was cut back by 4 bases and J by 6 bases. CDR1 and CDR2 from the germline V gene are SGHTA and FQGTGA. CDR3 length equals 13 residues. The CDR3 is CASSSGLEDTQYF. CDR3 DNA: TGTGCCAGCAGCTCGGGACTAGAGGATACGCAGTATTTT.

The rearrangement uses TRBV4-1 and TRBJ1-5, with D perhaps TRBD1 (6 bases). The CDR3 runs to 15 residues. CDR1 is MGHRA, CDR2 YSYEKL, per germline. Trimming removed 7 bases from V and 5 bases from J, with 18 bases in between. DNA of the CDR3: TGCGCCAGCAAATCCTCAGGGGCCGGGGATCAGCCCCAGCATTTT. Translating it yields CASKSSGAGDQPQHF.

CDR3 protein: CASSGDPGETQYF. As DNA, the CDR3 is TGTGCCAGCAGTGGAGACCCCGGGGAGACCCAGTACTTC. The J gene is TRBJ2-5, the V gene TRBV6-1, with D hard to call. Germline V gene sequence: CDR1 MNHNS, CDR2 SASEGT. The CDR3 consists of 13 residues. The V gene lost 4 bases and the J gene lost 5 bases, with 11 bases spanning the gap.

This chain uses TRBV6-5 with TRBJ1-3; maybe TRBD1 (5 bases). V was trimmed by 2 bases and J by 0 bases, leaving 8 bases between them. Per the germline V gene, CDR1 is MNHEY and CDR2 is SVGAGI. The CDR3 length is 15 residues. Here the CDR3 DNA reads TGTGCCAGCAGTTACGGGGACTTCTCTGGAAACACCATATATTTT. Translating gives CASSYGDFSGNTIYF.

The rearrangement joins TRBV6-1 to TRBJ1-5; 7 bases are a match to TRBD1. Germline CDR1 is MNHNS and CDR2 is SASEGT. The V and J ends lost 1 base and 3 bases, in that order; junction bases with no gene match: 3. CDR3 length: 15 residues. The CDR3 region is CASSEGQGTNQPQHF. The DNA for the CDR3 is TGTGCCAGCAGTGAAGGACAGGGAACCAATCAGCCCCAGCATTTT.

This clone was recorded once. Written as DNA, the CDR3 is TGTGCCAGCAGTTACGCTCAGAACTATGGCTACACCTTC. Its translation: CASSYAQNYGYTF. The J gene is TRBJ1-2, the V gene TRBV6-5; D remains ambiguous. With 2 bases removed from V and 2 bases from J, the gap between germline ends came to 6 bases. CDR1 is MNHEY and CDR2 is SVGAGI in the germline V gene. There are 13 residues in the CDR3.

The rearrangement uses TRBV10-3 and TRBJ2-7; D remains ambiguous. From germline, CDR1 is ENHRY and CDR2 SYGVKD. V dropped 3 bases and J dropped 0 bases, with 6 bases sitting between them. The CDR3 is 13 amino acids. The CDR3 loop reads CAISDFSSYEQYF. The CDR3 DNA is TGTGCCATCAGTGATTTCTCCTCCTACGAGCAGTACTTC.

This chain connects TRBV28 to TRBJ2-2; D remains unclear. Germline CDR1 reads MDHEN; CDR2 reads SYDVKM. Trimming took 6 bases from V and 4 from J, leaving 6 bases between them. The CDR3 extends over 12 amino acids. As DNA, the CDR3 is TGTGCCAGCAGAGCCCGCACCGGGGAGCTGTTTTTT. Translated: CASRARTGELFF.

The V gene is TRBV29-1, the J gene TRBJ2-1; D uncertain. Germline lookup yields CDR1 SQVTM and CDR2 ANQGSEA. The CDR3 runs to 14 residues. V was trimmed by 2 bases and J by 0 bases, leaving 8 bases between them. DNA of the CDR3: TGCAGCGTTGAACCGAGAAGCTCCTACAATGAGCAGTTCTTC. Translation: CSVEPRSSYNEQFF.

V and J are TRBV7-9 and TRBJ1-2; 8 bases fit TRBD1. Per the germline V gene, CDR1 is SEHNR and CDR2 is FQNEAQ (reference sequence). Germline trimming cut 1 base from V and 4 bases from J; bases unmatched to any gene: 2. CDR3 length: 14 amino acids. The CDR3 reads CASSLEDRAYGYTF. The CDR3 nucleotides are TGTGCCAGCAGCTTAGAGGACAGGGCCTATGGCTACACCTTC.

The chain uses TRBV5-4 and TRBJ2-2, with D possibly TRBD1 on 6 matching bases. With 1 base removed from V and 6 bases from J, the gap between germline ends came to 16 bases. Germline CDR1 and CDR2: SGHNT and YYREEE (reference sequence). CDR3 length: 16 amino acids. The CDR3 here is CASSLFNRAFPGELFF. In DNA, the CDR3 is TGTGCCAGCAGCTTGTTTAACAGGGCCTTTCCCGGGGAGCTGTTTTTT. Supplemented by reference TRBV5-4 and TRBJ2-2, the full variable domain reads ETGVTQSPTHLIKTRGQQVTLRCSSQSGHNTVSWYQQALGQGPQFIFQYYREEENGRGNFPPRFSGLQFPNYSSELNVNALELDDSALYLCASSLFNRAFPGELFFGEGSRLTVL.

CDR3 in DNA: TGTGCCAGCAGCTATACAGGGGGAGGAAACACCATATATTTT. Translated: CASSYTGGGNTIYF. The chain couples TRBV5-6 to TRBJ1-3, with TRBD1 matching over 8 bases. The germline CDR1 and CDR2 sequences are SGHDT and YYEEEE. Trimming took 3 bases from V and 4 from J; bases not matched to a gene: 3. There are 14 residues in the CDR3.

This clone appeared once. This chain connects TRBV28 to TRBJ2-5, with a tentative D call TRBD1 (6 bases). Germline V gene sequence: CDR1 MDHEN, CDR2 SYDVKM. The CDR3 has 14 residues. V lost 5 bases and J 10 bases, leaving 20 bases between the germline ends. CDR3 DNA: TGTGCCAGCAGTCTTACACAGGCTCAGGGGAACCAGTACTTC. This sequence encodes CASSLTQAQGNQYF. The whole variable domain, remainder taken from reference TRBV28 and TRBJ2-5, is DVKVTQSSRYLVKRTGEKVFLECVQDMDHENMFWYRQDPGLGLRLIYFSYDVKMKEKGDIPEGYSVSREKKERFSLILESASTNQTSMYLCASSLTQAQGNQYFGPGTRLLVL.

This clone is a singleton in its sample. The chain couples TRBV4-3 to TRBJ1-2, with 8 bases aligning to TRBD1. This CDR3 has 15 residues. Trimming took 4 bases from V and 3 from J; bases not matched to a gene: 7. Germline V CDR1 and CDR2: LGHNA, YSLEER. The CDR3 DNA reads as TGCGCCAGCAGCCCTGGACAGGGCAATTACTATGGCTACACCTTC. Encoded protein: CASSPGQGNYYGYTF.

The V and J genes are TRBV7-2 and TRBJ1-5; no definite D call. CDR3 length: 16 residues. Germline lookup yields CDR1 SGHTA and CDR2 FQGNSA. V shed 1 base and J shed 4 bases, with 14 bases lying between them. The CDR3 bases are TGTGCCAGCAGCTTAGAGGCGGGGATTAGGAATCAGCCCCAGCATTTT. Translating it yields CASSLEAGIRNQPQHF.